The subject of this entry is one TCR beta chain. Its antigen is unknown. Expressed TCRB transcripts were sequenced because the entire RNA isolate underwent reverse transcription. Generated by immunoSEQ multiplex PCR, the TCRdb table keeps only in-frame clones and is missing some. The sample has about 930,000 clones, roughly 16% seen once; the top ten hold around 0.02%. These data originate in a study of beta chain features in type 1 diabetes. About the research overall: Examination covered some 110,000,000 sorted cells spanning all samples. Whole-study findings and limits: For type 1 diabetes patients, VDJ junctions showed fewer insertions and more deletions. Patients' naive, central memory and regulatory TCRB repertoires appeared more alike than those of healthy donors. For Type 1 diabetes patients, all four CD4+ subsets carried TCRB CDR3s that were moderately but significantly shorter.

Germline lookup yields CDR1 SGHRS and CDR2 YFSETQ. The CDR3 is made up of 15 amino acids. Trimming left V 0 bases short and J 6 bases short, with 14 bases between. The chain combines TRBV5-1 with TRBJ2-3; D unresolved. The sequenced sample was naive CD4+ T cells from blood. The origin of this receptor is a woman aged 18-35 years in good health. CDR3 residues: CASSLGRANGDTQYF. CDR3 nucleotide sequence: TGCGCCAGCAGCTTGGGACGGGCCAACGGCGATACGCAGTATTTT.